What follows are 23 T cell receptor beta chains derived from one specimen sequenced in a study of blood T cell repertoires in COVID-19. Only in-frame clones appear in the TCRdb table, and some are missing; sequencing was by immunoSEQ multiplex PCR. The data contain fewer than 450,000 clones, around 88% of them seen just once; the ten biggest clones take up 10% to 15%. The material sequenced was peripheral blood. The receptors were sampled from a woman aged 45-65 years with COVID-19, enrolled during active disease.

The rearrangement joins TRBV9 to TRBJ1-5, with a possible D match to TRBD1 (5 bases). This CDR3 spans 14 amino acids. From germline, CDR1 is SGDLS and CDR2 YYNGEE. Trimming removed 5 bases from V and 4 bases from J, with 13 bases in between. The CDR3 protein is CASSPSGGNQPQHF. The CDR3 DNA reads TGTGCCAGCAGTCCCTCGGGGGGGAATCAGCCCCAGCATTTT. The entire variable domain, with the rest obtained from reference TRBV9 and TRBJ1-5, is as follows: DSGVTQTPKHLITATGQRVTLRCSPRSGDLSVYWYQQSLDQGLQFLIQYYNGEERAKGNILERFSAQQFPDLHSELNLSSLELGDSALYFCASSPSGGNQPQHFGDGTRLSIL.

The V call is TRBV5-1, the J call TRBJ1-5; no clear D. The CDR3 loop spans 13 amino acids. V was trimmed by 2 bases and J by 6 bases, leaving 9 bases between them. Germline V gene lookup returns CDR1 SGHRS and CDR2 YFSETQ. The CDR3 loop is CASSFNSGQPQHF. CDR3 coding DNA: TGCGCCAGCAGCTTTAACAGCGGTCAGCCCCAGCATTTT.

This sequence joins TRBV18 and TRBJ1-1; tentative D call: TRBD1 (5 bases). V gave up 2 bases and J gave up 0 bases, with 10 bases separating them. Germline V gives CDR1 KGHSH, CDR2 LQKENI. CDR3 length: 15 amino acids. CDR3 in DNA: TGTGCCAGCTCACCAGACACCAGGGTGAACACTGAAGCTTTCTTT. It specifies CASSPDTRVNTEAFF.

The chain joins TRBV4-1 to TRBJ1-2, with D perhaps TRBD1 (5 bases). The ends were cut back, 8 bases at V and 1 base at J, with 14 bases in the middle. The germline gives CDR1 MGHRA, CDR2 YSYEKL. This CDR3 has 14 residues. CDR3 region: CASGPLGLNYGYTF. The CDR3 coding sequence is TGCGCCAGCGGACCCTTGGGACTTAACTATGGCTACACCTTC.

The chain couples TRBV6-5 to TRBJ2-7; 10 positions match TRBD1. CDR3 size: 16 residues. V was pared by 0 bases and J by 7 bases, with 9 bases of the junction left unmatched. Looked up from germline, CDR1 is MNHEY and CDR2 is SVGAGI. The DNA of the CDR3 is TGTGCCAGCAGTTACTCTCCCGGGACAGGGGCTGGGGAGCAGTACTTC. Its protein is CASSYSPGTGAGEQYF.

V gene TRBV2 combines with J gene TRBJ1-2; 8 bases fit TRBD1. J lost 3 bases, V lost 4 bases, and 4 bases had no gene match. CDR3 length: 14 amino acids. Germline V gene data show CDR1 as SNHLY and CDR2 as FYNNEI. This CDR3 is CASSVQGEDYGYTF. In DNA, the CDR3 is TGTGCCAGCAGTGTACAGGGGGAGGACTATGGCTACACCTTC.

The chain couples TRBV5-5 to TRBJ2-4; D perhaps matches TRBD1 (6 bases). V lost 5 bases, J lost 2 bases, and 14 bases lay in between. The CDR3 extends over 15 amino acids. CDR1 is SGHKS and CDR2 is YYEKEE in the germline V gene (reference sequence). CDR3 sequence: CASRDRTGSKNIQYF. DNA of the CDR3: TGTGCCAGCAGAGACAGGACGGGCTCCAAAAACATTCAGTACTTC.

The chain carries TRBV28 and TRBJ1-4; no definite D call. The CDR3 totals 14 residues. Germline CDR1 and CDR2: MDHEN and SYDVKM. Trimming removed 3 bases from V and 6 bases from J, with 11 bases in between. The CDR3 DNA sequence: TGTGCCAGCAGTTTGAACAGTGGATATGAAAAACTGTTTTTT. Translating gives CASSLNSGYEKLFF.

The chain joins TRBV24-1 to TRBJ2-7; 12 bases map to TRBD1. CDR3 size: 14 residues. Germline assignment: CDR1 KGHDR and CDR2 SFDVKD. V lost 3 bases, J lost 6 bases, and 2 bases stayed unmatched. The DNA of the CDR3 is TGTGCCACCAGTGATGGGACAGGGGGCGGCGAGCAGTACTTC. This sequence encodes CATSDGTGGGEQYF.

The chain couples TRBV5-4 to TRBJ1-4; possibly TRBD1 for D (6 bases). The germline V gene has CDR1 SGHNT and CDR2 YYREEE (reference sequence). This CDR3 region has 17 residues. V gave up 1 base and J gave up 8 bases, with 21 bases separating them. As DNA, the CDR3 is TGTGCCAGCAGCTTGAGTGGAACAGGGAGAGTAAAGGAAAAACTGTTTTTT. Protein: CASSLSGTGRVKEKLFF. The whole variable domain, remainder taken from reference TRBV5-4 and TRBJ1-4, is ETGVTQSPTHLIKTRGQQVTLRCSSQSGHNTVSWYQQALGQGPQFIFQYYREEENGRGNFPPRFSGLQFPNYSSELNVNALELDDSALYLCASSLSGTGRVKEKLFFGSGTQLSVL.

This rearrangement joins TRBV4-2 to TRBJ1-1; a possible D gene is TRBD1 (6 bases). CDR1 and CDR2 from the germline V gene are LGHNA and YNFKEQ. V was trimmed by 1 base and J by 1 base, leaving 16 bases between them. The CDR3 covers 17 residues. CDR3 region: CASSQGEWTVKNTEAFF. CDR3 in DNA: TGTGCCAGCAGCCAAGGGGAATGGACAGTGAAGAACACTGAAGCTTTCTTT.

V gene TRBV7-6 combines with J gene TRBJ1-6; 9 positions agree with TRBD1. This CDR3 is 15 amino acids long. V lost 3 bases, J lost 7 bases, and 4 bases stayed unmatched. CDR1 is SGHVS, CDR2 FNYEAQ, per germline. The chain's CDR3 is CASSFGTGQNSPLHF. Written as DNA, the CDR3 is TGTGCCAGCAGCTTCGGGACAGGGCAAAATTCACCCCTCCACTTT.

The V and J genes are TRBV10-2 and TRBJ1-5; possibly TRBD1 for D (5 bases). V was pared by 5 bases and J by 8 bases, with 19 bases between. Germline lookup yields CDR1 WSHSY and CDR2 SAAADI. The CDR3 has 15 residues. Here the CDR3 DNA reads TGCGCCAGCAGTAGGGCAGGGATCACATCAGAGCCCCAGCATTTT. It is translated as CASSRAGITSEPQHF.

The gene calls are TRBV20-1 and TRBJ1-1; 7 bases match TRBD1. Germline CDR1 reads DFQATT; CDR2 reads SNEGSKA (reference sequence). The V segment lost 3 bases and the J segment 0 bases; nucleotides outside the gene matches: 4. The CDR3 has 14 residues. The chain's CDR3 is CSASGGQMNTEAFF. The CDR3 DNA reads TGCAGTGCTAGTGGGGGACAGATGAACACTGAAGCTTTCTTT.

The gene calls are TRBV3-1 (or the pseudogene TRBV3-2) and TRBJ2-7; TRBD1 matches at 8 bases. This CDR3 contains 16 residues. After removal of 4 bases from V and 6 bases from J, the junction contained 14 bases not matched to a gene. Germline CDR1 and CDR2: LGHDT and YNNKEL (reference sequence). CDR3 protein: CASSPSPGQVRVEQYF. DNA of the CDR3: TGTGCCAGCAGCCCTTCACCGGGACAGGTGAGGGTCGAGCAGTACTTC.

CDR3: CAIRSGQGVSPLHF. The CDR3, as DNA: TGTGCCATCAGATCGGGACAGGGGGTTTCACCCCTCCACTTT. The chain has TRBV10-3 and TRBJ1-6, with 11 bases matching TRBD1. CDR1 and CDR2 from the germline V gene are ENHRY and SYGVKD. This CDR3 spans 14 amino acids. V lost 6 bases, J lost 9 bases, and 4 bases stayed unmatched.

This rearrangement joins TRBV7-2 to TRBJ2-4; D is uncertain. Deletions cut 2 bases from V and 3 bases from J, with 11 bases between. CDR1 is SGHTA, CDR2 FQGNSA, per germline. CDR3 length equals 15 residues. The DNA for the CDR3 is TGTGCCAGCAGCTTATCGCTTGCGAGCAAAAACATTCAGTACTTC. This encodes CASSLSLASKNIQYF.

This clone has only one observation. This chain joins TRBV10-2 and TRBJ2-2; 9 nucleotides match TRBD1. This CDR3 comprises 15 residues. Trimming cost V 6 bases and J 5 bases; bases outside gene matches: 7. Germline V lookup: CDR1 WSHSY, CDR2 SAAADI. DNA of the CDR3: TGCGCCAGCAGGGCCGACAGGGGGAGGACCGGGGAGCTGTTTTTT. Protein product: CASRADRGRTGELFF.

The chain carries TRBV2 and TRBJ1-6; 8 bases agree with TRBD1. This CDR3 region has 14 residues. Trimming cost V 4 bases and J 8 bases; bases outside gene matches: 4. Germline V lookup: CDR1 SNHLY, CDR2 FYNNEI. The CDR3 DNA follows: TGTGCCAGCAGTGGCGGGACAGGCTATTCACCCCTCCACTTT. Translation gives CASSGGTGYSPLHF.

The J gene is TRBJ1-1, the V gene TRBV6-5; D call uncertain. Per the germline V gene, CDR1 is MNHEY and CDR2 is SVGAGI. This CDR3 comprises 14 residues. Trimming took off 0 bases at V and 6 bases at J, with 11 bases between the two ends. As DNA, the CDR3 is TGTGCCAGCAGTTACTCGGTCCAGGTGGCTGAAGCTTTCTTT. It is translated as CASSYSVQVAEAFF.

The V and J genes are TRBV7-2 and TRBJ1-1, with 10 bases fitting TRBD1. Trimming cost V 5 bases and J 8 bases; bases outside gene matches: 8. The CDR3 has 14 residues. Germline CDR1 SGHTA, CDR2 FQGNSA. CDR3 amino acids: CASSHYGDRGEAFF. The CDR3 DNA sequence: TGTGCCAGCAGCCATTACGGGGACAGGGGAGAAGCTTTCTTT.

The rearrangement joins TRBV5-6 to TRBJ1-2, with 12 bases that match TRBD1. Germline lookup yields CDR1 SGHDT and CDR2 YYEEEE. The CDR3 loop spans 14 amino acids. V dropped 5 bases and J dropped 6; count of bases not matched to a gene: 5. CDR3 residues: CASSSGTGGNGYTF. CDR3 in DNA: TGTGCCAGCAGTTCCGGGACAGGGGGCAATGGCTACACCTTC.

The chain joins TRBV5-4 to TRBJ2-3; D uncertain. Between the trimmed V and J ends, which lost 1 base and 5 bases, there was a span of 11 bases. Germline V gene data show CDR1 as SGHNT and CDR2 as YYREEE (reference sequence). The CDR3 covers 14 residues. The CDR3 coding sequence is TGTGCCAGCAGCTTGTTGCTAGGCGAAGATACGCAGTATTTT. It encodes CASSLLLGEDTQYF.